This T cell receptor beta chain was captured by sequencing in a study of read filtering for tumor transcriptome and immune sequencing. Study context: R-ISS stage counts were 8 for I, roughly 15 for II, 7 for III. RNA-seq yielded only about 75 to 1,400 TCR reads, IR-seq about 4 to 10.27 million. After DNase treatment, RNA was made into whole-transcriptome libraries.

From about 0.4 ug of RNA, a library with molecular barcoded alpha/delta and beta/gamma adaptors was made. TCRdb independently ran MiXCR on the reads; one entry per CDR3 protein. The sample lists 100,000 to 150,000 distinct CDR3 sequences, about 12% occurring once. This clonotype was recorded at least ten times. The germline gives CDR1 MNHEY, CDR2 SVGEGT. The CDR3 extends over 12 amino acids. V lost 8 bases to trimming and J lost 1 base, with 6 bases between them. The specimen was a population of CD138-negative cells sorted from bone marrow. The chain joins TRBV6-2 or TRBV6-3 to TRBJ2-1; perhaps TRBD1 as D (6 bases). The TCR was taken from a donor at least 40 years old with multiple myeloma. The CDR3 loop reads CASGTSYNEQFF. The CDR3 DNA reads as TGTGCCAGCGGGACATCCTACAATGAGCAGTTCTTC.